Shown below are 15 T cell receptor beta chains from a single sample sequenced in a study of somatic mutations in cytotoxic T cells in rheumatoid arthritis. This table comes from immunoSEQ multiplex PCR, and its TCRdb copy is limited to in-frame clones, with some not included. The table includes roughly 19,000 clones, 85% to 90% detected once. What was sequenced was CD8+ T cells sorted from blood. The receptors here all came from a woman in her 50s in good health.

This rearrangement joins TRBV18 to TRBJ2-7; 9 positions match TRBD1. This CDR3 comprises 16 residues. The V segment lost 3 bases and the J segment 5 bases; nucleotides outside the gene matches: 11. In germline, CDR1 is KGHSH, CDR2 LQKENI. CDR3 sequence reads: CASSPLRFGQGHEQYF. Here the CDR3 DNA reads TGTGCCAGCTCACCGTTAAGGTTTGGACAGGGGCACGAGCAGTACTTC.

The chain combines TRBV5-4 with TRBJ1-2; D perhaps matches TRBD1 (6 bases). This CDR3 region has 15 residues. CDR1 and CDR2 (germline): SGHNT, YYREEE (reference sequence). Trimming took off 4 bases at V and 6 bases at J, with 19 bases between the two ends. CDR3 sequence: CASSDYDRPLDGYTF. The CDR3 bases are TGTGCCAGCAGCGATTACGACAGGCCCCTTGATGGCTACACCTTC.

The CDR3 DNA sequence: TGTGCCAGTAGTATTTTTACAGGCAGCAATCAGCCCCAGCATTTT. This gives the protein CASSIFTGSNQPQHF. The genes are TRBV19 and TRBJ1-5; possible D gene TRBD1, 5 bases. In germline, CDR1 is LNHDA, CDR2 SQIVND (reference sequence). The CDR3 is 15 amino acids. V dropped 3 bases and J dropped 1 base, with 10 bases sitting between them.

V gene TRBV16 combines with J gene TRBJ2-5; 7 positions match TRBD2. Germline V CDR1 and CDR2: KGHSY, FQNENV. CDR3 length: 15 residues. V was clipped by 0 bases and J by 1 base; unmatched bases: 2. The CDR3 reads CASSQSWGGQETQYF. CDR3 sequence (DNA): TGTGCCAGCAGCCAATCGTGGGGGGGCCAAGAGACCCAGTACTTC.

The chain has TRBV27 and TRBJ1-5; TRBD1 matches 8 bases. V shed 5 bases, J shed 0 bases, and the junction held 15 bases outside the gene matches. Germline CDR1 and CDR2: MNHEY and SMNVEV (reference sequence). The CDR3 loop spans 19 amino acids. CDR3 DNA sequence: TGTGCCAGCAGTCCAAGGGGACAGGCCCTTCTATATAGCAATCAGCCCCAGCATTTT. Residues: CASSPRGQALLYSNQPQHF.

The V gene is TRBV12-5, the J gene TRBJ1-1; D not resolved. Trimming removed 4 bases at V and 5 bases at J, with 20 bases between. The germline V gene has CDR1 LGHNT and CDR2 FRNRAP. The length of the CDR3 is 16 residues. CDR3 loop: CASGWPSSEAGTEAFF. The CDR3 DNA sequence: TGTGCTAGTGGTTGGCCCTCTTCCGAGGCTGGGACTGAAGCTTTCTTT.

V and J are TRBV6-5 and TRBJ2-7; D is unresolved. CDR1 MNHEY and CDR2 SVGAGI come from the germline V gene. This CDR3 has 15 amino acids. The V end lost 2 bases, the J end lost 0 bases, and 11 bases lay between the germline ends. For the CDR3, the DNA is TGTGCCAGCAGTTACCGTGTGGATAACTCCTACGAGCAGTACTTC. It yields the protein CASSYRVDNSYEQYF.

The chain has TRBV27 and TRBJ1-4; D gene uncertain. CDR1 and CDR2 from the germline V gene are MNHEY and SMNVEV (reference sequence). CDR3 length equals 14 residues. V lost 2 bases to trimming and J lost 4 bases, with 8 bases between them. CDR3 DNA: TGTGCCAGCAGTTTAATCGGGAGTAATGAAAAACTGTTTTTT. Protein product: CASSLIGSNEKLFF.

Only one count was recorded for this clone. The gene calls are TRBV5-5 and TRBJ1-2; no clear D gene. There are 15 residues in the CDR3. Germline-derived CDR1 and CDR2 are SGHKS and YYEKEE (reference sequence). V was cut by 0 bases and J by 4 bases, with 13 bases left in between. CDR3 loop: CASSLVDDKFYGYTF. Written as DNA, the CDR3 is TGTGCCAGCAGCTTGGTTGATGACAAGTTCTATGGCTACACCTTC.

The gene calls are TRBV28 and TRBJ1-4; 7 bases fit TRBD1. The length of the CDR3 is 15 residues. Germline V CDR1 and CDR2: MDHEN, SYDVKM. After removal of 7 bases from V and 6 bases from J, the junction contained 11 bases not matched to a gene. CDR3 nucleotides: TGTGCCAGCACCGGGGGACAGAGGATTTATGAAAAACTGTTTTTT. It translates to CASTGGQRIYEKLFF.

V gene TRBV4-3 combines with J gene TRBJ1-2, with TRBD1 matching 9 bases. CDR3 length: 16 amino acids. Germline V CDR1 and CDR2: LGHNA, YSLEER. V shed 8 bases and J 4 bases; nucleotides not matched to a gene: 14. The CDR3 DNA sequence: TGCGCCAGCTCGGGACAGGGTCGAACGGGATTCTATGGCTACACCTTC. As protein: CASSGQGRTGFYGYTF.

CDR3 protein: CASSPHRAQPGTDTQYF. The CDR3 DNA sequence: TGCGCCAGCAGCCCTCACAGGGCCCAGCCGGGCACAGATACGCAGTATTTT. This chain uses TRBV4-1 with TRBJ2-3, with a tentative D call TRBD1 (6 bases). Deletions cut 4 bases from V and 1 base from J, with 18 bases between. From germline, CDR1 is MGHRA and CDR2 YSYEKL. This CDR3 spans 17 amino acids.

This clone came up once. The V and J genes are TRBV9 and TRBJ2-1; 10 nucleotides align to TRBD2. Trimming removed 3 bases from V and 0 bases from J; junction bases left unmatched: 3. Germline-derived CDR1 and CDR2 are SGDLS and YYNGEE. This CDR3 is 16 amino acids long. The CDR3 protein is CASSAPSGSSYNEQFF. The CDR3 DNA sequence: TGTGCCAGCAGCGCCCCTAGCGGGAGCTCCTACAATGAGCAGTTCTTC. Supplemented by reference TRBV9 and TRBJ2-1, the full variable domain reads DSGVTQTPKHLITATGQRVTLRCSPRSGDLSVYWYQQSLDQGLQFLIQYYNGEERAKGNILERFSAQQFPDLHSELNLSSLELGDSALYFCASSAPSGSSYNEQFFGPGTRLTVL.

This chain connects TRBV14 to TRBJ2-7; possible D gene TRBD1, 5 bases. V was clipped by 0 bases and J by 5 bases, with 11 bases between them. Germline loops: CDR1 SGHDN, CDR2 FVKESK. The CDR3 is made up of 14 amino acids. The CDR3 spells CASSQDRVTHEQYF. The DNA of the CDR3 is TGTGCCAGCAGCCAAGACAGGGTAACCCACGAGCAGTACTTC.

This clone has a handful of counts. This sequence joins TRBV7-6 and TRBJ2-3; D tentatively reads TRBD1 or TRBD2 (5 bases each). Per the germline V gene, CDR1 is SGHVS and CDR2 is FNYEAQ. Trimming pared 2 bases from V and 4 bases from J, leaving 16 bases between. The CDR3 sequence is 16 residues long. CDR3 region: CASSLNWDQRADTQYF. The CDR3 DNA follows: TGTGCCAGCAGCTTAAATTGGGACCAACGAGCAGATACGCAGTATTTT.